A single sample is the source of the 12 T cell receptor beta chains below, sequenced in a study of T cells in Graves' hyperthyroidism and ophthalmopathy. TCR beta CDR3 region amplification was performed from RNA transcripts. Researchers ran a first-round RT-PCR on the TCR CDR3 using the HTBI primer set. TCRdb fed the multiplex PCR reads into MiXCR, producing one record per CDR3 protein. Seen here are fewer than 900,000 distinct CDR3 sequences, around 15% observed once, and the top ten hold under 9.5%. Sequencing used blood. The receptors were sampled from a man aged 18 to 30 with Graves' hyperthyroidism.

In this sample, this clonotype turned up many times. The CDR3 nucleotides read TGTGCCTGGAGCCCCGTCGGTTGGCAGGGGGCTGGTGGCTACACCTTC. Its translation: CAWSPVGWQGAGGYTF. The chain employs TRBV30 and TRBJ1-2, with 8 bases identical to TRBD1. V lost 3 bases to trimming and J lost 7 bases; unmatched junction nucleotides: 16. Germline V lookup: CDR1 GTSNPN, CDR2 SVGIG (reference sequence). The CDR3 has 16 amino acids.

The chain carries TRBV28 and TRBJ2-5; D perhaps matches TRBD2 (6 bases). Germline assignment: CDR1 MDHEN and CDR2 SYDVKM. The V end was cut by 2 bases, the J end by 5 bases, with 9 bases between. This CDR3 contains 13 residues. The CDR3 DNA sequence: TGTGCCAGCAGTTTACGGGGGTGGGAGACCCAGTACTTC. Translated: CASSLRGWETQYF.

V gene TRBV19 combines with J gene TRBJ2-2; 8 nucleotides agree with TRBD1. The CDR3 has 14 residues. CDR1 and CDR2 from the germline V gene are LNHDA and SQIVND (reference sequence). Trimming took 8 bases from V and 2 from J; bases not matched to a gene: 4. CDR3 sequence (DNA): TGTGCCAGTCTACAGGGGGTTAACACCGGGGAGCTGTTTTTT. As protein: CASLQGVNTGELFF.

As to this clonotype: The conserved phenylalanine or tryptophan is not found at the CDR3 terminus, so this likely reflects a read error. This chain uses TRBV29-1 with TRBJ2-7; 9 nucleotides line up with TRBD1. The ends lost 2 bases at V and 0 bases at J; junction bases unmatched: 5. Germline values: CDR1 SQVTM, CDR2 ANQGSEA. The CDR3 extends over 15 amino acids. Here the CDR3 DNA reads TGCAGCGTTGAAACCCGACAGGGGGGCTCCTACGAGCAGTACTAC. It is translated as CSVETRQGGSYEQYY.

This clonotype was picked up many times. The genes are TRBV28 and TRBJ1-2; TRBD1 matches 7 bases. The CDR3 loop spans 15 amino acids. Trimming took 6 bases from V and 7 from J; bases not matched to a gene: 14. CDR1 is MDHEN, CDR2 SYDVKM, per germline. For the CDR3, the DNA is TGTGCCAGCAGCGGCGGAGGGGGCGCGCTTGCTGGCTACACCTTC. Protein: CASSGGGGALAGYTF.

The CDR3 is CSGQPQALGETQYF. The CDR3 DNA sequence: TGCAGTGGCCAGCCGCAGGCTCTCGGGGAGACCCAGTACTTC. The rearrangement uses TRBV29-1 and TRBJ2-5; D is ambiguous. In germline, CDR1 is SQVTM, CDR2 ANQGSEA. The CDR3 consists of 14 residues. The whole variable domain, remainder taken from reference TRBV29-1 and TRBJ2-5, is SAVISQKPSRDICQRGTSLTIQCQVDSQVTMMFWYRQQPGQSLTLIATANQGSEATYESGFVIDKFPISRPNLTFSTLTVSNMSPEDSSIYLCSGQPQALGETQYFGPGTRLLVL.

This clonotype has only a few counts. V is TRBV29-1 and J is TRBJ2-7; TRBD1 is a possible D gene (5 bases). Trimming shortened V by 5 bases and J by 0 bases, and 11 bases separated the two germline ends. This CDR3 comprises 13 residues. Germline V gene sequence: CDR1 SQVTM, CDR2 ANQGSEA. CDR3 in amino acids: CSVLQVDSYEQYF. The CDR3 DNA is TGCAGCGTTTTACAGGTGGACTCCTACGAGCAGTACTTC.

At least ten counts were recorded for this clonotype. This chain connects TRBV28 to TRBJ1-1; 7 positions agree with TRBD1. Germline-derived CDR1 and CDR2 are MDHEN and SYDVKM. The trim removed 8 bases at V and 1 base at J, leaving 7 bases unmatched. CDR3 size: 14 residues. The CDR3 loop is CASVNRGWNTEAFF. The CDR3 bases are TGTGCCAGCGTCAACAGGGGATGGAACACTGAAGCTTTCTTT.

The chain joins TRBV6-2 or TRBV6-3 to TRBJ2-7; D is possibly TRBD2 (5 bases). There are 15 residues in the CDR3. Germline values: CDR1 MNHEY, CDR2 SVGEGT. V was pared by 5 bases and J by 6 bases, with 20 bases between. CDR3 loop: CASSPDWEWVSEQYF. The CDR3 DNA is TGTGCCAGCAGTCCGGACTGGGAGTGGGTCTCCGAGCAGTACTTC.

This clonotype was detected ten times or more. The genes are TRBV27 and TRBJ2-3, with TRBD2 as a possible D gene (6 bases). V gave up 11 bases and J gave up 2 bases, with 14 bases separating them. Germline values: CDR1 MNHEY, CDR2 SMNVEV (reference sequence). This CDR3 region has 13 residues. Here the CDR3 reads CASRGLATDTQYF. The CDR3 region has the DNA TGTGCCTCCCGGGGACTCGCCACAGATACGCAGTATTTT.

The chain couples TRBV20-1 to TRBJ2-7; 7 bases line up with TRBD2. The CDR3 consists of 12 residues. V dropped 6 bases and J dropped 6; count of bases not matched to a gene: 8. Per germline, CDR1 DFQATT and CDR2 SNEGSKA (reference sequence). The CDR3 coding sequence is TGCAGTGCCAATCGCGGGAGCCCCGAGCAGTACTTC. Its translation is CSANRGSPEQYF.

This clonotype was observed a single time. This rearrangement joins TRBV11-1 to TRBJ2-5, with a weak D call TRBD1 (6 bases). CDR1 is SGHAT and CDR2 is FQDESV in the germline V gene (reference sequence). Trimming took 6 bases from V and 5 from J, leaving 10 bases between them. The CDR3 covers 12 residues. CDR3 loop: CASSWGLETQYF. The CDR3, as DNA: TGTGCCAGCAGTTGGGGGCTTGAGACCCAGTACTTC.